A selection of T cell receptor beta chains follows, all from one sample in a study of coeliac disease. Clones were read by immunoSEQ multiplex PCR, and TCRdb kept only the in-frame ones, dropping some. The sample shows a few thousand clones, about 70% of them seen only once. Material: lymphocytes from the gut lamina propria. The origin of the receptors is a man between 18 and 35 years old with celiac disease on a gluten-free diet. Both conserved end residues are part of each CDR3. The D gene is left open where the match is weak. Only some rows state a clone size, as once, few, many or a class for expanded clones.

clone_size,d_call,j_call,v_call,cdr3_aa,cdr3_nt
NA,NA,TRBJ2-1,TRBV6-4,CASSETDSRDEQFF,TGTGCCAGCAGTGAAACGGACAGCCGGGATGAGCAGTTCTTC
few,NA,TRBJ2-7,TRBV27,CASSIQQGFREQYF,TGTGCCAGCAGCATTCAACAGGGCTTCCGGGAGCAGTACTTC
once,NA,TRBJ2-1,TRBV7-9,CASSFPSNNEQFF,TGTGCCAGCAGCTTCCCCTCTAACAATGAGCAGTTCTTC
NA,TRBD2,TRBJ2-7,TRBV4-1,CASSQEALSGGRDEQYF,TGCGCCAGCAGCCAAGAAGCGCTTAGCGGGGGCAGGGACGAGCAGTACTTC
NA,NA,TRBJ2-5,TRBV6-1,CASSRQGWGGETQYF,TGTGCCAGCAGTAGGCAGGGCTGGGGTGGCGAGACCCAGTACTTC
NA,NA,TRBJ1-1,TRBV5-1,CASGGGRRNTEAFF,TGCGCCAGCGGCGGGGGGAGGAGGAACACTGAAGCTTTCTTT
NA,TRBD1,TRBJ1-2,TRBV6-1,CASTTGGSNYGYTF,TGTGCCAGCACTACAGGGGGCTCTAACTATGGCTACACCTTC
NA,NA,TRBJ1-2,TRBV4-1,CASSQVLNYGYTF,TGCGCCAGCAGCCAAGTCCTTAACTATGGCTACACCTTC